This TCR beta chain was captured in a study of T cells after yellow fever vaccination. Study overall: In the case of low-cell-number fractions, SMART-Seq v4 Ultra Low Input was used for preparation.

5'RACE template switching produced TCR cDNA carrying a universal primer site and UMIs. From the 5' RACE reads, TCRdb called clonotypes with MiXCR, one entry per CDR3 protein. The sample lists roughly 120,000 distinct CDR3 sequences, around 7.4% occurring once. Whole-study results and caveats: Though weaker, the secondary response peaked faster, on day 5 versus 15.

The CDR3 runs to 17 residues. In germline, CDR1 is SGHNT, CDR2 YENEEA. V was cut by 5 bases and J by 0 bases, with 14 bases left in between. This clonotype was recorded a few times. The target antigen is unknown. The gene calls are TRBV11-3 and TRBJ2-6; no definite D call. The source is a man between 18 and 29 years old who received the YFV17D yellow fever vaccine. The sample in question was CD4+ T cells sorted from PBMCs, obtained 10 days after the first yellow fever vaccination. The CDR3 region is CASSPGSYGSGANVLTF. CDR3 nucleotides: TGTGCCAGCAGCCCCGGGTCCTACGGCTCTGGGGCCAACGTCCTGACTTTC.